The 7 T cell receptor beta chains below were found in one sample sequenced in a study of blood T cell repertoires in COVID-19. Measured with immunoSEQ multiplex PCR; TCRdb has only the in-frame clones, and not every one. The data hold about 300,000 clones, with 90% observed a single time. The sample consisted of PBMCs or T cells enriched from blood (not recorded which). Every receptor here comes from a woman under 30 with acute COVID-19.

Note on this clone: Other DNA sequences in the sample encode the same CDR3. The V and J genes are TRBV28 and TRBJ1-1; possibly TRBD1 for D (5 bases). Trimming stripped 3 bases from V and 7 bases from J, with 6 bases between. The CDR3 is made up of 11 amino acids. The germline CDR1 and CDR2 sequences are MDHEN and SYDVKM. Written as DNA, the CDR3 is TGTGCCAGCAGTTTGGGGGGTGAAGCTTTCTTT. Translation gives CASSLGGEAFF.

V is TRBV28 and J is TRBJ1-4; possible D gene TRBD1, 6 bases. In germline, CDR1 is MDHEN, CDR2 SYDVKM. The CDR3 totals 16 residues. V lost 4 bases, J lost 7 bases, and 19 bases lay in between. The CDR3: CASSSVGQGTGEKLFF. The CDR3 region has the DNA TGTGCCAGCAGTTCCGTCGGTCAGGGGACCGGTGAAAAACTGTTTTTT.

This clone was counted between two and nine times. The genes are TRBV18 and TRBJ1-1, with unresolved D. V lost 3 bases and J 1 base, leaving 6 bases between the germline ends. This CDR3 contains 13 residues. Germline values: CDR1 KGHSH, CDR2 LQKENI. The CDR3 nucleotides are TGTGCCAGCTCACCCACAGAGAACACTGAAGCTTTCTTT. Translated, it gives CASSPTENTEAFF.

The gene calls are TRBV28 and TRBJ2-4; tentatively, D is TRBD1 (5 bases). This CDR3 is built from 14 residues. Germline CDR1 MDHEN, CDR2 SYDVKM. V was cut by 4 bases and J by 7 bases, with 14 bases left in between. CDR3 sequence: CASSSPTDTNIQYF. CDR3 sequence (DNA): TGTGCCAGCAGTTCCCCGACGGACACGAACATTCAGTACTTC.

V and J are TRBV20-1 and TRBJ2-1, with 7 bases matching TRBD2. The CDR3 is 11 amino acids. After removal of 2 bases from V and 9 bases from J, the junction contained 1 base not matched to a gene. Germline V lookup: CDR1 DFQATT, CDR2 SNEGSKA (reference sequence). The CDR3, as DNA: TGCAGTGCTAGACGGGAGGCTGAGCAGTTCTTC. It is translated as CSARREAEQFF.

As to this clone: The junction does not match germline at one end; this may be a read error. The chain recombines TRBV6-5 with TRBJ2-7, with TRBD2 matching over 15 bases. Germline V gives CDR1 MNHEY, CDR2 SVGAGI. This CDR3 is built from 14 residues. In DNA form, the CDR3 reads TGTGCCAGCAGTTCCCACGGACTAGCGGGAGGGCTAGACTTC. Its translation is CASSSHGLAGGLDF.

This chain links TRBV29-1 with TRBJ1-1, with 9 positions matching TRBD1. V lost 7 bases to trimming and J lost 3 bases; unmatched junction nucleotides: 12. The CDR3 contains 15 residues. Germline V gene sequence: CDR1 SQVTM, CDR2 ANQGSEA. CDR3 DNA sequence: TGCAGCGGAGAGGGACAGGGTGGCCCCCACACTGAAGCTTTCTTT. It is translated as CSGEGQGGPHTEAFF.